This T cell receptor beta chain was documented in a study of cytomegalovirus exposure and HLA in healthy donors. Background on the study: Samples from HLA-typed donors yielded approximately 80 million unique TCRs in an early data release. The study's findings and limits: A classifier reportedly called cytomegalovirus status with high sensitivity and specificity.

This CDR3 region has 15 residues. Germline lookup yields CDR1 SGDLS and CDR2 YYNGEE. Trimming took 7 bases from V and 0 from J; bases not matched to a gene: 3. PCR was performed using 60 Vbeta and 13 Jbeta primers. Here immunoSEQ multiplex PCR was the method, and the copy in TCRdb shows in-frame clones only, minus some. The data hold under 140,000 clones, with around 88% observed a single time. About this clone: Its cognate antigen is unknown.

This clonotype was sampled from a man between 40 and 49 years old in good health and CMV-seronegative. The sample consisted of PBMCs. The chain is built from TRBV9 and TRBJ2-6; 8 bases align to TRBD2. The CDR3 reads CASSRGDSGANVLTF. CDR3 nucleotides: TGTGCCAGCTCGCGGGGGGACTCTGGGGCCAACGTCCTGACTTTC.